The present entry profiles one TCR beta chain with its context. What it binds is unknown. Next came a second PCR, run for about 7 to 12 cycles, which used a sample-barcoded 5' primer along with a J-beta primer mix. All cDNA molecules were each tagged by a template-switch adaptor with 12 random nucleotides. TCRdb processed the 5' RACE reads anew with MiXCR; each CDR3 protein has one entry. The table has about 1.1 million distinct CDR3 sequences, 35% to 40% seen once; the top ten hold about an eighth. Trimming removed 0 bases from V and 1 base from J, with 10 bases in between. The CDR3 spans 15 residues. Germline V CDR1 and CDR2: SGDLS, YYNGEE. This specimen comes from a study of blood T cells in healthy people across ages. The wider study: Using template switching, researchers captured about one barcoded beta molecule for each two T cells.

Study-wide results and limits: With unsorted PBMCs, a conclusive comparison of naive versus antigen-experienced cells was not possible.

Input material: blood. This clonotype was sampled from a man between 18 and 35 years old in good health. V is TRBV9 and J is TRBJ2-5; D is unclear. The CDR3: CASSVEGHRQETQYF. The CDR3 DNA is TGTGCCAGCAGCGTAGAAGGCCACCGCCAAGAGACCCAGTACTTC.